This passage covers 15 T cell receptor beta chains from one sample sequenced in a study of blood T cell repertoires in COVID-19. Clones were read by immunoSEQ multiplex PCR, and TCRdb kept only the in-frame ones, dropping some. The sample lists roughly 240,000 clones, 70% to 90% occurring once. The sequenced sample consisted of peripheral blood. Receptors originate from a man in his forties or fifties with COVID-19, enrolled during active disease.

V and J are TRBV12-3 or TRBV12-4 and TRBJ1-1, with D unresolved. There are 12 residues in the CDR3. V lost 5 bases and J lost 4, with 8 bases in between. Here the CDR3 reads CASSPTGTEAFF. The CDR3 DNA reads TGTGCCAGCAGTCCCACCGGCACTGAAGCTTTCTTT.

V and J are TRBV7-3 and TRBJ2-5, with TRBD2 identical over 8 bases. This CDR3 spans 15 amino acids. Per the germline V gene, CDR1 is SGHTA and CDR2 is FQGTGA. V trimming: 2 bases; J trimming: 2 bases; junction bases outside the gene matches: 4. CDR3 in DNA: TGTGCCAGCAGCTTAGGCGGGGGGAAACAAGAGACCCAGTACTTC. It translates to CASSLGGGKQETQYF.

The chain employs TRBV5-1 and TRBJ2-2; 8 bases map to TRBD1. The CDR3 extends over 15 amino acids. The trim removed 5 bases at V and 3 bases at J, leaving 6 bases unmatched. Germline V gene data show CDR1 as SGHRS and CDR2 as YFSETQ. This chain's CDR3 is CASRSQGAYTGELFF. DNA of the CDR3: TGCGCCAGCAGATCTCAGGGGGCATACACCGGGGAGCTGTTTTTT.

This clone was recorded once. V is TRBV9 and J is TRBJ1-2, with D perhaps TRBD1 (5 bases). Between the trimmed V and J ends, which lost 0 bases and 4 bases, there was a span of 10 bases. The CDR3 sequence is 14 residues long. From germline, CDR1 is SGDLS and CDR2 YYNGEE. CDR3 region: CASSVDGGIYGYTF. The CDR3 DNA follows: TGTGCCAGCAGCGTAGATGGGGGGATCTATGGCTACACCTTC. Together with reference TRBV9 and TRBJ1-2, the CDR3 gives the full variable domain: DSGVTQTPKHLITATGQRVTLRCSPRSGDLSVYWYQQSLDQGLQFLIQYYNGEERAKGNILERFSAQQFPDLHSELNLSSLELGDSALYFCASSVDGGIYGYTFGSGTRLTVV.

V usage is TRBV5-1 and J usage is TRBJ1-4; 7 nucleotides align to TRBD1. CDR1 is SGHRS, CDR2 YFSETQ, per germline. V lost 3 bases, J lost 8 bases, and 7 bases stayed unmatched. The CDR3 spans 14 residues. CDR3 DNA: TGCGCCAGCAGCTCTACAGGGGTTGGGGAAAAACTGTTTTTT. It specifies CASSSTGVGEKLFF.

J is TRBJ2-7 and V is TRBV5-1, with 7 bases lining up with TRBD1. Trimming at V came to 0 bases and at J to 0 bases, leaving 15 bases not matched to a gene. The CDR3 consists of 19 residues. Germline values: CDR1 SGHRS, CDR2 YFSETQ. CDR3 sequence: CASSLAGTANPQSSYEQYF. For the CDR3, the DNA is TGCGCCAGCAGCTTGGCGGGGACAGCAAACCCTCAGAGCTCCTACGAGCAGTACTTC. Complete variable domain (other parts from reference TRBV5-1 and TRBJ2-7): KAGVTQTPRYLIKTRGQQVTLSCSPISGHRSVSWYQQTPGQGLQFLFEYFSETQRNKGNFPGRFSGRQFSNSRSEMNVSTLELGDSALYLCASSLAGTANPQSSYEQYFGPGTRLTVT.

This clone showed up just once. This chain links TRBV18 with TRBJ2-7, with D perhaps TRBD2 (7 bases). Trimming pared 3 bases from V and 2 bases from J, leaving 14 bases between. The CDR3 extends over 15 amino acids. In germline, CDR1 is KGHSH, CDR2 LQKENI. The CDR3 DNA is TGTGCCAGCTCACCCCCTTCGGGGGGCGCCTACGAGCAGTACTTC. It yields the protein CASSPPSGGAYEQYF.

V gene TRBV5-1 combines with J gene TRBJ2-1; the match to TRBD2 covers 11 bases. Germline V CDR1 and CDR2: SGHRS, YFSETQ. V lost 4 bases to trimming and J lost 10 bases; unmatched junction nucleotides: 4. This CDR3 is 13 amino acids long. CDR3 in DNA: TGCGCCAGCAGCCTAGCGGGGGGTAGGGAGCAGTTCTTC. It translates to CASSLAGGREQFF.

This chain uses TRBV2 with TRBJ1-2, with TRBD1 identical over 7 bases. CDR1 and CDR2 from the germline V gene are SNHLY and FYNNEI. The ends lost 4 bases at V and 0 bases at J; junction bases unmatched: 8. This CDR3 region has 16 residues. CDR3 bases: TGTGCCAGCAGTGTAACTGGGACAGTAACTAACTATGGCTACACCTTC. This gives the protein CASSVTGTVTNYGYTF. The entire variable domain, with the rest obtained from reference TRBV2 and TRBJ1-2, is as follows: EPEVTQTPSHQVTQMGQEVILRCVPISNHLYFYWYRQILGQKVEFLVSFYNNEISEKSEIFDDQFSVERPDGSNFTLKIRSTKLEDSAMYFCASSVTGTVTNYGYTFGSGTRLTVV.

The V call is TRBV19, the J call TRBJ2-5; TRBD1 matches 10 bases. The CDR3 contains 13 residues. Looked up from germline, CDR1 is LNHDA and CDR2 is SQIVND (reference sequence). The junction had 5 bases not matched to a gene; V was cut back by 8 bases and J by 5 bases. DNA of the CDR3: TGTGCCAGTGCGGGACAGGGGTTGGAGACCCAGTACTTC. Its translation: CASAGQGLETQYF.

J is TRBJ2-7 and V is TRBV11-3; 9 bases agree with TRBD1. The germline CDR1 and CDR2 sequences are SGHNT and YENEEA. The CDR3 has 14 amino acids. With V trimmed by 5 bases and J by 3 bases, 5 bases remained unmatched. This chain's CDR3 is CASSTETGGYEQYF. In DNA, the CDR3 is TGTGCCAGCAGCACGGAGACAGGGGGCTACGAGCAGTACTTC.

V and J are TRBV28 and TRBJ1-4, with TRBD1 matching 8 bases. CDR1 and CDR2 from the germline V gene are MDHEN and SYDVKM. This CDR3 has 14 amino acids. The junction had 5 bases not matched to a gene; V was cut back by 3 bases and J by 8 bases. CDR3 amino acids: CASSLGQGAEKLFF. For the CDR3, the DNA is TGTGCCAGCAGTTTGGGCCAGGGGGCGGAAAAACTGTTTTTT. The whole variable domain, filled in from reference TRBV28 and TRBJ1-4, reads DVKVTQSSRYLVKRTGEKVFLECVQDMDHENMFWYRQDPGLGLRLIYFSYDVKMKEKGDIPEGYSVSREKKERFSLILESASTNQTSMYLCASSLGQGAEKLFFGSGTQLSVL.

The count of this clone is one. The chain employs TRBV23-1 and TRBJ2-1; the D gene is possibly TRBD2 (7 bases). TRBV23-1 is labeled an ORF, and its function is uncertain. The CDR3 runs 18 residues. V dropped 0 bases and J dropped 2 bases, with 17 bases sitting between them. The CDR3 protein is CASSQSWAGALTYNEQFF. CDR3 coding DNA: TGCGCCAGCAGTCAATCATGGGCGGGGGCGCTTACCTACAATGAGCAGTTCTTC.

The V gene is TRBV2, the J gene TRBJ1-6; D is possibly TRBD1 (6 bases). CDR1 and CDR2 from the germline V gene are SNHLY and FYNNEI. The V and J ends lost 8 bases and 4 bases respectively, with 9 bases between them. CDR3 size: 13 residues. In DNA form, the CDR3 reads TGTGCCAGCTCGGACAGTTATAATTCACCCCTCCACTTT. The encoded protein is CASSDSYNSPLHF.

The chain carries TRBV11-2 and TRBJ2-7; TRBD1 agrees at 8 bases. Germline V CDR1 and CDR2: SGHAT, FQNNGV. The junction had 5 bases not matched to a gene; V was cut back by 2 bases and J by 2 bases. The CDR3 contains 15 residues. The CDR3 sequence: CASSLSRDRPYEQYF. The DNA of the CDR3 is TGTGCCAGCAGCTTATCCCGGGACAGGCCCTACGAGCAGTACTTC.